Sequencing of this T cell receptor (beta chain) was carried out in a study of siplizumab effects on memory and regulatory T cells (dated 2019 in TCRdb). Concerning the study at large: The study looked at the effect of siplizumab, an anti-CD2 antibody, on alloreactive T-cell subsets in allogeneic mixed lymphocyte reactions made from human PBMCs.

Sorted unstimulated T cells, along with proliferating T cells recovered from mixed lymphocyte reactions, underwent TCRbeta CDR3 sequencing. Fresh whole blood from around eleven HLA-typed healthy donors served as the source for isolating PBMCs. Library prep was done by the immunoSEQ multiplex PCR assay. The deep sequencing platform assayed some 98,000 TCR templates per sample. Genomic DNA extracted from sorted T cells was the material used for TCRbeta CDR3 sequencing. Processing in the source paper ran as follows. The R programming language was used for the clonal analysis of the TCRbeta CDR3 data. Alloreactive CD4+ and CD8+ clones were identified by comparing unstimulated samples to CFSE-low samples taken after the reaction. Regulatory or non-regulatory origin was assigned to alloreactive CD4+ clones by matching of sequences to sorted unstimulated Treg and non-Treg repertoires. The table was pulled from immuneACCESS by TCRdb, which kept in-frame rearrangements only. Such tables lose some clones; where checked, under half of the loss comes from unresolved V genes, and the rest has no known cause. V and J calls and clone size are those listed in that table; D and trimming were worked out from the DNA. Within this sample are tens of thousands of clones, with approximately 95% of them counted one time only. Less than 45% of the sample is in the top ten clones.

On this clone itself: Its antigen remains undetermined. No base quality values were provided; no much bigger clone lies one nucleotide off.

The investigation overall reported the following: In reactions with siplizumab, an average of about 69% of mappable alloreactive CD4+ clones were Treg-derived, compared with 25% to 30% in control reactions. About 75-96% of proliferating CD4+ or CD8+ clones could not be given a naive or memory phenotype. Because sequences below about 10^-5 frequency were poorly captured, only a minor fraction of alloreactive clones could be mapped to unstimulated subsets. Whether proliferating Tregs from siplizumab cultures were suppressive was not functionally confirmed. The cumulative frequency of alloreactive sequences that could be traced back to unstimulated CD4+ memory T cells was significantly reduced by siplizumab. Unstimulated naive T cells appeared to be more diverse than memory T cells, and naive cells seemed to make a substantial contribution to the alloresponse.

The CDR3 covers 14 residues, taking in both the cysteine and the phenylalanine. Only the CDR3 DNA stays, 42 bases, in frame from base 1. V is clipped by 4 bases and J by 7 bases, and the sequence between their germline boundaries is 14 bases long. The germline V gene yields MGHRA for CDR1 and YSYEKL for CDR2. Sample: CD8+ T cells sorted from blood. The rearranged segments are TRBV4-1 and TRBJ1-5; no D gene can be assigned with confidence. This sequence was found in a human donor in good health. The CDR3 here reads CASSPEGRGQPQHF. The DNA sequence reads TGCGCCAGCAGCCCCGAGGGAAGAGGACAGCCCCAGCATTTT.